This TCR beta chain was identified in a study of vaccination effects on CD4 cells after COVID-19. Broader study findings: Convalescent patients in the study were few, and early post-infection timepoints were absent.

In germline, CDR1 is ENHRY, CDR2 SYGVKD. Trimming removed 4 bases from V and 0 bases from J, with 10 bases in between. The CDR3 extends over 15 amino acids. Comment on this clone: What it binds is unknown.

Sequenced by immunoSEQ multiplex PCR; TCRdb stores in-frame clones only, minus some. The top ten hold approximately 23% of the sample, which has about 24,000 clones, over 75% seen once. Pools of viral peptides were used by the ViraFEST assay to expand antigen-specific CD4+ T cells ahead of sequencing. CD4+ T cells were isolated after less than 12 days of culture. Participants were vaccinated with two doses of either the BNT162b2 or mRNA-1273 vaccine. Each well held about 2 million PBMC cultured with around 9.2 ug/ml peptides and roughly 10 IU/ml IL-2. The sequence was obtained from a human donor who received a COVID-19 vaccine. Sequencing was performed on CD4+ T cells from PBMCs cultured with HCoV-NL63 spike peptides, taken after COVID-19 vaccination. V is TRBV10-3 and J is TRBJ1-3; tentatively, D is TRBD1 (6 bases). The DNA of the CDR3 is TGTGCCATCAGTGCCACAGGGTTCTCTGGAAACACCATATATTTT. Residues: CAISATGFSGNTIYF.